This T cell receptor (beta chain) was sequenced in a study of T cells in narcolepsy. This table comes from immunoSEQ multiplex PCR, and its TCRdb copy is limited to in-frame clones, with some not included. This table holds tens of thousands of clones, roughly 73% found once. The V segment lost 2 bases and the J segment 8 bases; nucleotides outside the gene matches: 3. Germline values: CDR1 SNHLY, CDR2 FYNNEI. CDR3 size: 14 residues. Study-wide results and caveats: HCRT-specific and TRIB2-specific autoreactive clonotypes appeared among same-patient CSF and blood CD4+ clonotypes.

Regarding this clone: Its target is not known.

The specimen was CD45RA- memory CD4+ T cells from PBMCs. The clonotype originates from a human donor with narcolepsy. The chain has TRBV2 and TRBJ2-2, with 9 bases that match TRBD2. The CDR3 DNA follows: TGTGCCAGCAGTGAACTAGCGGGGAGGGGGGAGCTGTTTTTT. It yields the protein CASSELAGRGELFF.